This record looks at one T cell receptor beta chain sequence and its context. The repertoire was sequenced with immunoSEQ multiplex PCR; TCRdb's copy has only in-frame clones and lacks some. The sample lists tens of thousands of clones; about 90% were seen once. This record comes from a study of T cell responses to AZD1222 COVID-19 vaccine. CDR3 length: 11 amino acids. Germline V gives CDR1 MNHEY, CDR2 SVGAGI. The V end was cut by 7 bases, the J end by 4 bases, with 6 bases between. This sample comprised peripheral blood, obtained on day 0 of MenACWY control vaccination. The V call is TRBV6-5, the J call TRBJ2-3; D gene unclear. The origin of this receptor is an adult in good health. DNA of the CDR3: TGTGCCAGCACTTCCGCAGATACGCAGTATTTT. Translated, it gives CASTSADTQYF.